What follows is one TCR beta chain and its context. Its antigen is not identified. TCR beta cDNA was made from 450 to 600 ng total RNA with a constant-region primer. Three nested multiplex PCR rounds, a slightly modified ARM-PCR method, built the TCR beta libraries. The two initial PCR rounds, 9 to 11 cycles each, used TRBV1-TRBV30 forward and C-beta reverse primers. TCRdb re-called the multiplex PCR reads through MiXCR, storing one row per CDR3 protein. The top ten clones hold less than 40% of a sample with under 25,000 distinct CDR3 sequences, 77% of them seen once. This sample stems from a study of tumor-infiltrating lymphocytes in primary liver carcinoma. Study-wide background: Those enrolled were patients of both sexes, who were aged 30 to 69 years. Whole-study findings and limits: Appearing in all five tumor regions was true of only about 8-25% of top clones.

CDR1 is MNHEY and CDR2 is SVGAGI in the germline V gene. Trimming cost V 8 bases and J 12 bases, with 20 bases left between them. This CDR3 spans 13 amino acids. Total RNA and DNA came together from around 18-30 mg of bulk tissue without cell sorting. Through surgical resection, the patients' primary liver carcinoma was treated. Among the patients, all had chronic HBV infection and none had been treated. This receptor was identified in a woman younger than 45 with primary liver carcinoma and hepatitis B virus infection. This sequence joins TRBV6-5 and TRBJ1-5; no definite D call. Sequenced input: liver tumor tissue from sampling region 5. Subset meaning: tumor region T5, tumor centre. The CDR3 loop is CASGNGVRRLQHF. The CDR3 DNA follows: TGTGCCAGCGGGAATGGGGTCCGTCGGCTCCAGCATTTT.